This passage covers 30 T cell receptor beta chains from one sample sequenced in a study of ipilimumab plus nivolumab after autologous stem cell transplantation (dated by TCRdb to the early 2020s). The library was made by the immunoSEQ multiplex PCR assay. This is the immuneACCESS table as TCRdb keeps it, with only in-frame sequences that have V and J called. A part of the clones is gone; compared with another copy, unresolved V genes explain less than half, and the rest is unexplained. This sample has 15,000 or so clones in its table, and 65% to 75% of those were observed once. The leading ten clones occupy about 10% of the sample. Sequenced material: PBMCs, taken in a trial of ipilimumab plus nivolumab as post-transplant consolidation. The receptors here all came from a male donor with primary mediastinal lymphoma.

The V call is TRBV5-1, the J call TRBJ1-3; 10 nucleotides line up with TRBD1. CDR1 is SGHRS and CDR2 is YFSETQ in the germline V gene. The V and J ends lost 4 bases and 0 bases, in that order; junction bases with no gene match: 19. The length of the CDR3 is 21 residues. DNA of the CDR3: TGCGCCAGCAGCACTGCCGGGACAGGGGCCACGAGTCCCCTCTCTGGAAACACCATATATTTT. This translates into CASSTAGTGATSPLSGNTIYF.

The gene calls are TRBV7-3 and TRBJ1-1; 7 bases line up with TRBD1. CDR1 SGHTA and CDR2 FQGTGA come from the germline V gene. This CDR3 spans 15 amino acids. Germline trimming cut 5 bases from V and 4 bases from J; bases unmatched to any gene: 10. CDR3 DNA sequence: TGTGCCAGCAGCCCCGGGGACAGATGGAGCACTGAAGCTTTCTTT. Translated, it gives CASSPGDRWSTEAFF.

V and J are TRBV28 and TRBJ1-6; D gene unclear. Trimming removed 4 bases at V and 9 bases at J, with 10 bases between. The CDR3 runs to 13 residues. Germline V gene lookup returns CDR1 MDHEN and CDR2 SYDVKM. The CDR3 DNA reads as TGTGCCAGCAGTTCAGAAATGGGTTCACCCCTCCACTTT. This sequence encodes CASSSEMGSPLHF.

The chain employs TRBV28 and TRBJ2-3; 13 nucleotides agree with TRBD2. The V and J ends lost 2 bases and 5 bases, in that order; junction bases with no gene match: 1. Germline V lookup: CDR1 MDHEN, CDR2 SYDVKM. This CDR3 is 15 amino acids long. CDR3 nucleotide sequence: TGTGCCAGCAGTTTAGGACTAGCGGGGGTAGATACGCAGTATTTT. As protein: CASSLGLAGVDTQYF.

This clone qualifies as medium-sized (0.01 to 0.1%). The J gene is TRBJ2-7, the V gene TRBV28; maybe TRBD2 (5 bases). V was pared by 11 bases and J by 5 bases, with 16 bases between. Looked up from germline, CDR1 is MDHEN and CDR2 is SYDVKM. This CDR3 is 12 amino acids long. For the CDR3, the DNA is TGTGCCGTCCTGCCGGGAACAGACGAGCAGTACTTC. Its protein is CAVLPGTDEQYF.

This clone was seen just once. This sequence joins TRBV6-5 and TRBJ1-3; D call uncertain. Trimming left V 7 bases short and J 2 bases short, with 15 bases between. CDR1 and CDR2 from the germline V gene are MNHEY and SVGAGI. This CDR3 has 15 residues. The CDR3 bases are TGTGCCAGCACCCCGGCCGCAAGCGCTGGAAACACCATATATTTT. It is translated as CASTPAASAGNTIYF.

This rearrangement joins TRBV6-1 to TRBJ1-1; TRBD1 might be the D (5 bases). This CDR3 region has 12 residues. V was cut by 6 bases and J by 6 bases, with 11 bases left in between. Germline V lookup: CDR1 MNHNS, CDR2 SASEGT. The CDR3 is CASRLGVAEAFF. As DNA, the CDR3 is TGTGCCAGCAGGCTAGGGGTGGCTGAAGCTTTCTTT.

The chain is built from TRBV7-2 and TRBJ2-1; TRBD1 is a possible D gene (6 bases). Germline V CDR1 and CDR2: SGHTA, FQGNSA. The CDR3 spans 15 residues. V gave up 1 base and J gave up 4 bases, with 11 bases separating them. The CDR3 loop reads CASSLVGASYNEQFF. In DNA form, the CDR3 reads TGTGCCAGCAGCTTAGTGGGGGCCTCGTACAATGAGCAGTTCTTC.

V usage is TRBV19 and J usage is TRBJ1-5; TRBD1 is a possible D gene (5 bases). This CDR3 spans 18 amino acids. Between the trimmed V and J ends, which lost 3 bases and 0 bases, there was a span of 18 bases. Germline V gives CDR1 LNHDA, CDR2 SQIVND (reference sequence). CDR3 coding DNA: TGTGCCAGTAGTATTACGTACGGGCAGGACAATAGCAATCAGCCCCAGCATTTT. Protein sequence: CASSITYGQDNSNQPQHF.

V usage is TRBV5-5 and J usage is TRBJ2-1; D perhaps matches TRBD2 (6 bases). CDR3 length: 15 amino acids. Germline V lookup: CDR1 SGHKS, CDR2 YYEKEE (reference sequence). Deletions cut 4 bases from V and 0 bases from J, with 11 bases between. The CDR3 nucleotides are TGTGCCAGCAGCCCCCCGACTAGCTCCTACAATGAGCAGTTCTTC. Its translation: CASSPPTSSYNEQFF.

The V call is TRBV6-5, the J call TRBJ2-7; 8 bases are a match to TRBD1. The germline V gene has CDR1 MNHEY and CDR2 SVGAGI. This CDR3 has 13 residues. Trimming cost V 5 bases and J 4 bases; bases outside gene matches: 4. CDR3 nucleotides: TGTGCCAGCAGTAGACAGGGGAAGTACGAGCAGTACTTC. This gives the protein CASSRQGKYEQYF.

In its sample, this clone was seen a few times. The chain combines TRBV29-1 with TRBJ1-1, with a possible D match to TRBD1 (5 bases). The CDR3 consists of 14 residues. V was shortened by 4 bases and J by 4 bases, with 16 bases between the two germline ends. CDR1 is SQVTM, CDR2 ANQGSEA, per germline. CDR3 in amino acids: CSVVKGMTGTEAFF. The CDR3 bases are TGCAGCGTTGTTAAGGGGATGACTGGCACTGAAGCTTTCTTT.

This chain connects TRBV19 to TRBJ2-5, with a weak D call TRBD1 (5 bases). The CDR3 spans 15 residues. Germline loops: CDR1 LNHDA, CDR2 SQIVND (reference sequence). The ends were cut back, 3 bases at V and 1 base at J, with 12 bases in the middle. Here the CDR3 DNA reads TGTGCCAGTAGTATTGCAGGGCCAGGCCAAGAGACCCAGTACTTC. The encoded protein is CASSIAGPGQETQYF.

Of note for this clone: The same CDR3 is also encoded by other DNA sequences in this sample. The rearrangement joins TRBV15 to TRBJ1-1; D is ambiguous. The germline V gene has CDR1 LNHNV and CDR2 YYDKDF (reference sequence). V was trimmed by 1 base and J by 1 base, leaving 7 bases between them. CDR3 length: 14 residues. The chain's CDR3 is CATSRARANTEAFF. CDR3 DNA: TGTGCCACCAGCAGAGCCCGTGCGAACACTGAAGCTTTCTTT.

The chain is built from TRBV19 and TRBJ2-7, with D tentatively TRBD2 (5 bases). Trimming removed 3 bases from V and 7 bases from J, with 13 bases in between. The germline V gene has CDR1 LNHDA and CDR2 SQIVND (reference sequence). CDR3 length equals 13 residues. CDR3 DNA: TGTGCCAGTAGTATGACTCCCCGCGGGGAGCAGTACTTC. Its protein is CASSMTPRGEQYF.

There are a few counts of this clone. V and J are TRBV15 and TRBJ2-3; TRBD2 aligns across 11 bases. Trimming removed 3 bases from V and 6 bases from J; junction bases left unmatched: 8. Per germline, CDR1 LNHNV and CDR2 YYDKDF (reference sequence). The CDR3 consists of 16 residues. Here the CDR3 reads CATSSSGGVKGDTQYF. The CDR3 nucleotides are TGTGCCACCAGCAGTAGCGGGGGGGTGAAAGGGGATACGCAGTATTTT.

This clone was observed once. The chain combines TRBV4-1 with TRBJ1-3; TRBD1 agrees at 7 bases. Germline loops: CDR1 MGHRA, CDR2 YSYEKL. V gave up 6 bases and J gave up 0 bases; unmatched junction bases: 14. There are 18 residues in the CDR3. The CDR3 protein is CASRSGGGSDNSGNTIYF. The CDR3 DNA is TGCGCCAGCAGGAGCGGAGGGGGCTCAGATAACTCTGGAAACACCATATATTTT.

The rearrangement links TRBV6-1 to TRBJ1-4, with no clear D. This CDR3 region has 17 residues. Trimming stripped 6 bases from V and 4 bases from J, with 21 bases between. The germline CDR1 and CDR2 sequences are MNHNS and SASEGT. CDR3 residues: CASREPISGLYNEKLFF. The DNA of the CDR3 is TGTGCCAGCAGGGAACCGATCTCAGGACTGTATAATGAAAAACTGTTTTTT.

The V and J genes are TRBV2 and TRBJ2-7; 7 bases agree with TRBD1. The CDR3 consists of 15 residues. J lost 0 bases, V lost 6 bases, and 8 bases had no gene match. Per germline, CDR1 SNHLY and CDR2 FYNNEI. The CDR3 region has the DNA TGTGCCAGCAGCGTCTATGGGGACAGCTCCTACGAGCAGTACTTC. It is translated as CASSVYGDSSYEQYF.

The chain recombines TRBV7-2 with TRBJ2-1; tentative D call: TRBD2 (6 bases). Germline V gene data show CDR1 as SGHTA and CDR2 as FQGNSA. Trimming took off 5 bases at V and 0 bases at J, with 14 bases between the two ends. The CDR3 runs 16 residues. The DNA for the CDR3 is TGTGCCAGCAGCCCCCGGGACGGGAGCTCCTACAATGAGCAGTTCTTC. It codes for CASSPRDGSSYNEQFF. The whole variable domain, filled in from reference TRBV7-2 and TRBJ2-1, reads GAGVSQSPSNKVTEKGKDVELRCDPISGHTALYWYRQSLGQGLEFLIYFQGNSAPDKSGLPSDRFSAERTGGSVSTLTIQRTQQEDSAVYLCASSPRDGSSYNEQFFGPGTRLTVL.

The chain carries TRBV5-4 and TRBJ2-7, with 9 bases fitting TRBD1. The junction had 9 bases not matched to a gene; V was cut back by 2 bases and J by 0 bases. The CDR3 extends over 17 amino acids. The germline gives CDR1 SGHNT, CDR2 YYREEE (reference sequence). CDR3 coding DNA: TGTGCCAGCAGCTTCTTAAAGGGGACAGGGAGCTCCTACGAGCAGTACTTC. Its translation is CASSFLKGTGSSYEQYF.

The CDR3 nucleotides read TGTGCCAGCAGCGTAGAGGGCGCTGAAGCTTTCTTT. Translation: CASSVEGAEAFF. V gene TRBV2 combines with J gene TRBJ1-1, with D unclear. The length of the CDR3 is 12 residues. The V gene lost 6 bases and the J gene lost 6 bases, with 11 bases spanning the gap. Germline CDR1 is SNHLY and CDR2 is FYNNEI.

The chain couples TRBV6-5 to TRBJ2-7, with 11 nucleotides matching TRBD1. J was trimmed by 3 bases and V by 6 bases; bases with no gene match: 1. This CDR3 has 13 amino acids. From germline, CDR1 is MNHEY and CDR2 SVGAGI. The CDR3 sequence: CASRGQGGYEQYF. The CDR3 bases are TGTGCCAGCAGGGGACAGGGGGGCTACGAGCAGTACTTC.

This sequence joins TRBV19 and TRBJ2-2, with D tentatively TRBD2 (5 bases). The CDR3 is 14 residues long. The germline V gene has CDR1 LNHDA and CDR2 SQIVND (reference sequence). V was pared by 10 bases and J by 1 base, with 13 bases between. CDR3 amino acids: CATSDAGNTGELFF. In DNA form, the CDR3 reads TGTGCCACTTCCGACGCGGGGAACACCGGGGAGCTGTTTTTT.

V usage is TRBV5-1 and J usage is TRBJ2-3; possible D gene TRBD2, 6 bases. Trimming took off 4 bases at V and 5 bases at J, with 20 bases between the two ends. The CDR3 consists of 16 residues. CDR1 and CDR2 from the germline V gene are SGHRS and YFSETQ. The CDR3: CASSTGAIPWGDTQYF. The CDR3 DNA sequence: TGCGCCAGCAGCACGGGAGCCATCCCGTGGGGAGATACGCAGTATTTT.

The chain recombines TRBV2 with TRBJ2-3, with 8 bases fitting TRBD1. Germline assignment: CDR1 SNHLY and CDR2 FYNNEI. V was pared by 4 bases and J by 3 bases, with 12 bases of the junction left unmatched. This CDR3 is 17 amino acids long. CDR3 in DNA: TGTGCCAGCAGTGGGGGCCTCGGACAGGGATATACAGATACGCAGTATTTT. Amino acids: CASSGGLGQGYTDTQYF.

This chain links TRBV28 with TRBJ2-5, with a tentative D call TRBD1 (5 bases). The germline V and J ends were trimmed by 2 bases and 2 bases, with 18 bases remaining between them. The CDR3 is made up of 17 amino acids. The germline V gene encodes CDR1 MDHEN and CDR2 SYDVKM. The CDR3 DNA reads TGTGCCAGCAGTTTACTATTGAGCTCAGGGTTTCAAGAGACCCAGTACTTC. As protein: CASSLLLSSGFQETQYF.

The chain joins TRBV7-9 to TRBJ2-3, with D possibly being TRBD1 or TRBD2 (6 bases each). Trimming removed 1 base from V and 5 bases from J, with 13 bases in between. The CDR3 runs to 15 residues. Germline loops: CDR1 SEHNR, CDR2 FQNEAQ (reference sequence). CDR3: CASSLGAGEVDTQYF. The CDR3 DNA follows: TGTGCCAGCAGCTTAGGAGCAGGGGAGGTAGATACGCAGTATTTT.

This chain links TRBV19 with TRBJ2-7; 7 nucleotides align to TRBD1. The V gene's germline CDR1 is LNHDA and CDR2 SQIVND (reference sequence). This CDR3 is 16 amino acids long. The V and J ends lost 4 bases and 1 base, in that order; junction bases with no gene match: 10. DNA for the CDR3: TGTGCCAGTAGTAGACGGACAGGCGGTGGTTCCTACGAGCAGTACTTC. It is translated as CASSRRTGGGSYEQYF.

The rearrangement uses TRBV6-1 and TRBJ2-7; 7 bases match TRBD1. Losses at the gene ends were 6 bases for V and 3 bases for J; bases not matched to a gene: 11. This CDR3 contains 15 residues. Germline lookup yields CDR1 MNHNS and CDR2 SASEGT. This CDR3 is CASSPTGAPHYEQYF. The CDR3 bases are TGTGCCAGCAGCCCTACAGGGGCGCCTCACTACGAGCAGTACTTC.